This entry describes one T cell receptor beta chain. It has no known antigen specificity. No qualities accompany the bases; no much larger clone lies one base away. This sample was taken from a study of T cells after yellow fever vaccination (dated by TCRdb to between 2018 and 2020). Study-wide context: Libraries from fractions with low cell numbers were prepared with the SMART-Seq v4 Ultra Low Input RNA kit. Bulk TCR alpha and beta repertoires were sequenced longitudinally to track T-cell clones before and after primary and booster YFV17D yellow fever vaccination. Two healthy male donors, one aged 18 to 30 and one aged 30 to 39 years, were included in the cohort. Blood was drawn at multiple timepoints before and after primary and secondary immunization, with bulk PBMC replicates and cell subsets isolated. Overall results and qualifications from the work: Compared with the primary T-cell response, the secondary T-cell response was weaker but faster, peaking on day 5 rather than day 15. Computational filtering was required because FACS-sorted repertoires could contain abundant contaminating clonotypes from the bulk population. After the booster, most clones that had expanded after primary vaccination were detected again (roughly 96% of CD4 and around 88% of CD8), suggesting broad maintenance of memory. A small fraction of clonotypes appeared in both the CD4 and CD8 compartments, likely as a result of convergent recombination. The study included only a couple of donors, which limits how far the findings can be generalized.

The sample's treatment or condition label is to be understood as: live attenuated yellow fever vaccine strain. Two biological replicates of bulk PBMCs were collected at each blood-draw timepoint. PBMCs were isolated from peripheral blood using a standard Ficoll-Paque protocol. TriZol was used to extract RNA from bulk PBMCs, CD4 and CD8 fractions, and dextramer-positive and dextramer-negative fractions. Including the terminal cysteine and phenylalanine, the CDR3 comprises 12 residues. Only CDR3 DNA is held: 36 bases, read in frame from base 1. V drops 4 bases and J drops 1 base, leaving 5 bases in between. Taken from the germline V gene, the CDR1 and CDR2 loops are SGHTS and YDEGEE. TCR cDNA was synthesized by 5'RACE template switching, which introduced a universal primer site and unique molecular identifiers. Priming of cDNA synthesis was performed from both the TCR alpha and TCR beta constant segments. Library amplification involved two PCR steps, and the second step added sample barcodes and sequencing adapters. Sequencing of libraries was done on Illumina HiSeq 2500 (2x100 bp) or NovaSeq (2x150 bp). The authors' pipeline ran thus. MIGEC was used to demultiplex reads and collapse the reads into UMI consensus sequences, and MiXCR was used for V(D)J alignment. Vaccine-responding clonotypes were identified with edgeR using replicate PBMC samples, with FDR below 0.01 and a log2 fold change above 5 up to day 15 being required. Each bulk clonotype was labeled CD4 or CD8 based on which sequenced repertoire, CD4 or CD8, contained the clonotype at higher abundance. TCRdb reran the public reads through fastp at Q25 and MiXCR, keeping productive beta chains. For every CDR3 protein sequence, its rows merge into one entry that carries the most common genes and DNA. The authors' filters were not applied to this entry. Across this sample there are about 360,000 distinct CDR3 sequences, with over 5% seen only once. The ten largest clones capture about 15% of the sample.

The V gene is TRBV5-8 and the J gene is TRBJ2-5; no confident D gene assignment can be made. This TCR was sampled from a man younger than 45 who received the YFV17D yellow fever vaccine. The sample in question was PBMCs, obtained 5 days after the yellow fever booster vaccination. The DNA sequence is as follows: TGTGCCAGCAGCGTGGCCCAAGAGACCCAGTACTTC. It translates to CASSVAQETQYF.